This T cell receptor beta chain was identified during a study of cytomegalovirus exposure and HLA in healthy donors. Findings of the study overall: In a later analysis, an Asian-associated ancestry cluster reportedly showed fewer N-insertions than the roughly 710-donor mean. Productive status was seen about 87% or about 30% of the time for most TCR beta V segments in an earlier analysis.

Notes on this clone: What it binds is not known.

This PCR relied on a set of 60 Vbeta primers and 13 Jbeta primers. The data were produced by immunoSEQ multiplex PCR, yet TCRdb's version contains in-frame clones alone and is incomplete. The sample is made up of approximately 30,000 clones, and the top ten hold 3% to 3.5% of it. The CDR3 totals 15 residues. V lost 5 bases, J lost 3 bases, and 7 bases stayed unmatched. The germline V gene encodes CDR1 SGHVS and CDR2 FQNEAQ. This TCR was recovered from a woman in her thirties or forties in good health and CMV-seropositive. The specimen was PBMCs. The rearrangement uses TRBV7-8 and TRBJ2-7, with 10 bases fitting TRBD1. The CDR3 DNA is TGTGCCAGCAGCCTGCAGACAGGGGGCGGCTACGAGCAGTACTTC. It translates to CASSLQTGGGYEQYF.